The T cell receptor beta chain under discussion was sequenced for a study of beta chain features in type 1 diabetes. CDR1 and CDR2 from the germline V gene are SGHTA and FQGNSA. The V gene end was trimmed by 5 bases and the J gene end by 1 base; junction bases not matched to a gene: 9. The CDR3 loop spans 17 amino acids. Study results and caveats: Researchers report that Type 1 diabetes patients had moderately but significantly shorter TCRB CDR3s across all four CD4+ subsets.

Regarding this clone: The antigen remains undetermined.

TCRB transcripts that were expressed got sequenced, as all of the isolated RNA had been reverse transcribed. Naive, central memory and regulatory T cell samples averaged roughly 3.6 million reads. Assay: immunoSEQ multiplex PCR; the TCRdb copy retains only in-frame clones and omits some. The sample yields approximately 270,000 clones, more than 13% seen once. V usage is TRBV7-2 and J usage is TRBJ2-7; 12 bases agree with TRBD2. The source is a man in his thirties or forties with type 1 diabetes. Sample: naive CD4+ T cells from blood. For the CDR3, the DNA is TGTGCCAGCAGCCGACGACTAGCGGGAGAACCGTCCTACGAGCAGTACTTC. This sequence encodes CASSRRLAGEPSYEQYF.